A selection of T cell receptor beta chains follows, all from one sample in a study of OX40 agonist ivuxolimab in advanced cancers. Clones were sequenced by immunoSEQ multiplex PCR, and TCRdb holds only the in-frame ones, with some missing. The sample lists 45,000 to 50,000 clones; around 80% were seen once. Sequences were derived from CD4+ or CD8+ T cells sorted from blood, sampled in a trial of the OX40 agonist ivuxolimab. Source of these receptors: an adult with an advanced solid tumor such as melanoma, head and neck, liver or kidney cancer. Each CDR3 is given with its conserved first and last residue. D genes are given only for firm matches. Clone size is given for some rows only: seen once, a few or many times, or a class if the clone is expanded.

D gene,V gene,J gene,clone size,CDR3 DNA,CDR3 protein
-,TRBV7-8,TRBJ2-7,-,TGTGCCAGCAGCTTAGCAGGGGGCGGGACCACGGGCGAGCAGTACTTC,CASSLAGGGTTGEQYF
TRBD2,TRBV6-5,TRBJ2-2,-,TGTGCCAGCAGACCCGGGACTAGCGGGACCGGGGAGCTGTTTTTT,CASRPGTSGTGELFF
-,TRBV2,TRBJ1-2,-,TGTGCCAGCAACCCCCGGACCGCTAACTATGGCTACACCTTC,CASNPRTANYGYTF
-,TRBV7-9,TRBJ2-7,-,TGTGCCAGCAGCCAAGTCGTAGGTTCCGGGGCCTACGAGCAGTACTTC,CASSQVVGSGAYEQYF
-,TRBV7-8,TRBJ1-3,-,TGTGCCAGCAGCTTAGGTCTCTCTGGAAACACCATATATTTT,CASSLGLSGNTIYF
-,TRBV9,TRBJ1-5,few,TGTGCCAGCAGCCCGGACCGGGGCAATCAGCCCCAGCATTTT,CASSPDRGNQPQHF
-,TRBV6-5,TRBJ1-1,medium-sized,TGTGCCAGCACCCTCGGGGACACTGAAGCTTTCTTT,CASTLGDTEAFF
-,TRBV6-5,TRBJ2-7,-,TGTGCCAGCAGTTACGATGCGGGCAGCTCCTACGAGCAGTACTTC,CASSYDAGSSYEQYF
TRBD2,TRBV7-2,TRBJ2-5,few,TGTGCCAGCACCGGGACTAGCGGGGAGTTGGAGACCCAGTACTTC,CASTGTSGELETQYF
TRBD2,TRBV2,TRBJ2-5,-,TGTGCCAGCAGTATCGGGAGGAGCCAAGAGACCCAGTACTTC,CASSIGRSQETQYF
-,TRBV4-1,TRBJ2-5,-,TGCGCCAGCAGCCGGGGACCTCAAGAGACCCAGTACTTC,CASSRGPQETQYF
-,TRBV5-1,TRBJ1-1,-,TGCGCCAGCAGCTCTCAGGGACACGGCGAAGCTTTCTTT,CASSSQGHGEAFF
-,TRBV27,TRBJ2-1,-,TGTGCCAGCAGTTCCGAAGAGACCGTACCCCTCTTC,CASSSEETVPLF
TRBD2,TRBV7-2,TRBJ2-1,-,TGTGCCAGCAGCTTGAACCCGGGGGGGGAATACAATGAGCAGTTCTTC,CASSLNPGGEYNEQFF
TRBD1,TRBV5-4,TRBJ2-7,-,TGTGCCAGCAGCTTGCTTCAGACAGGGGGTGCCTACGAGCAGTACTTC,CASSLLQTGGAYEQYF
-,TRBV10-2,TRBJ1-3,-,TGCGCCAGCAGTGAGCGAGCAGCCTCTGGAAACACCATATATTTT,CASSERAASGNTIYF
-,TRBV27,TRBJ2-5,-,TGTGCCAGCAGTTCTCCGGGGACTTCTAAAGAGACCCAGTACTTC,CASSSPGTSKETQYF
TRBD1,TRBV6-6,TRBJ2-7,-,TGTGCCAGCAGTTACCCAAGGACAGGGGACCCCTACGAGCAGTACTTC,CASSYPRTGDPYEQYF
-,TRBV27,TRBJ2-5,-,TGTGCCAGCAGTTTAGCCTACCAAGAGACCCAGTACTTC,CASSLAYQETQYF
TRBD2,TRBV7-2,TRBJ2-1,-,TGTGCCAGCAGCCGTAGACTAGCTGAGTACAATGAGCAGTTCTTC,CASSRRLAEYNEQFF
-,TRBV30,TRBJ1-2,-,TGTGCCTGGAGTGTAGGGCTGGGGGGTGGCTACACCTTC,CAWSVGLGGGYTF